This T cell receptor beta chain was found in a study of CD8 T cells in ankylosing spondylitis. CDR1 and CDR2 (germline): SEHNR, FQNEAQ (reference sequence). The CDR3 contains 15 residues. Trimming stripped 6 bases from V and 3 bases from J, with 17 bases between. Study results and limitations: Clones tied to disease were said to be significantly enriched in matched ankylosing spondylitis synovial fluid. Clones linked to disease, bearing a CD8+ phenotype, were relatively rare in peripheral blood. Seven to nine highly homologous variants made up a TCR beta motif, and this motif appeared characteristic of ankylosing spondylitis blood.

This clonotype has more than one count but fewer than ten. What it binds is not known. Scientists made TCR beta libraries using quantitative 5'-RACE with molecular barcodes. TCRdb independently ran MiXCR on the 5' RACE reads; one entry per CDR3 protein. The sample includes about 220,000 distinct CDR3 sequences, about 17% of them seen just once. The sequenced sample consisted of blood, either unsorted or a sorted T cell fraction (not recorded which). This receptor was identified in a male donor with ankylosing spondylitis. The V gene is TRBV7-9, the J gene TRBJ1-1; no clear D. CDR3 sequence: CASRNAAGWDTEAFF. CDR3 DNA: TGTGCCAGCAGGAACGCGGCCGGATGGGACACTGAAGCTTTCTTT.